Each of the 7 T cell receptor beta chains below was sequenced from the same sample in a study of response to subunit inactivated influenza vaccine. TCRdb reanalysed the RT-PCR reads using MiXCR and keeps one entry per CDR3 protein. The sample lists a few hundred thousand distinct CDR3 sequences; 12% to 15% were seen once. Source: PBMCs from blood, taken 12 days after vaccination. These receptors were taken from a man in his forties or fifties who received an inactivated influenza vaccine.

This clonotype was picked up many times. CDR3 nucleotides: TGTGCCAGCAGCTGGGGACAGGCGAACACCGGGGAGCTGTTTTTT. It yields the protein CASSWGQANTGELFF. V and J are TRBV7-2 and TRBJ2-2, with 8 bases lining up with TRBD1. This CDR3 has 15 residues. Per germline, CDR1 SGHTA and CDR2 FQGNSA. V dropped 4 bases and J dropped 0; count of bases not matched to a gene: 1.

The chain joins TRBV5-1 to TRBJ2-7, with D possibly being TRBD1 (6 bases). The CDR3 has 13 residues. V gave up 5 bases and J gave up 2 bases, with 11 bases separating them. Germline CDR1 is SGHRS and CDR2 is YFSETQ. The CDR3, as DNA: TGCGCCAGCAGTACAGGGAGACCCTACGAGCAGTACTTC. Amino acid sequence: CASSTGRPYEQYF. The variable domain in full, with the rest retrieved from reference TRBV5-1 and TRBJ2-7, is KAGVTQTPRYLIKTRGQQVTLSCSPISGHRSVSWYQQTPGQGLQFLFEYFSETQRNKGNFPGRFSGRQFSNSRSEMNVSTLELGDSALYLCASSTGRPYEQYFGPGTRLTVT.

At least ten counts were recorded for this clonotype. The CDR3 region is CSARWVMNTEAFF. In DNA form, the CDR3 reads TGCAGTGCTAGATGGGTGATGAACACTGAAGCTTTCTTT. J is TRBJ1-1 and V is TRBV20-1; no firm D call. The CDR3 length is 13 residues. V was clipped by 2 bases and J by 0 bases, with 7 bases between them. CDR1 is DFQATT, CDR2 SNEGSKA, per germline (reference sequence).

This chain uses TRBV28 with TRBJ2-1; 12 bases are shared with TRBD2. The V and J ends lost 7 bases and 9 bases, in that order; junction bases with no gene match: 16. CDR3 length: 17 amino acids. Germline V gene sequence: CDR1 MDHEN, CDR2 SYDVKM. In DNA, the CDR3 is TGTGCCAGCACCAAAGGGGGGCTAGCGGGAGGGCATGGTGAGCAGTTCTTC. Encoded protein: CASTKGGLAGGHGEQFF.

This clonotype was counted many times. The V gene is TRBV11-2, the J gene TRBJ2-3, with a weak D call TRBD1 (6 bases). The V gene lost 5 bases and the J gene lost 3 bases, with 9 bases spanning the gap. CDR3 length: 13 amino acids. Germline V CDR1 and CDR2: SGHAT, FQNNGV. The DNA for the CDR3 is TGTGCCAGCAGCGGGCAGGGGACAGATACGCAGTATTTT. Translation gives CASSGQGTDTQYF.

This clonotype has a handful of counts. The chain couples TRBV7-2 to TRBJ2-2; D is ambiguous. Trimming removed 5 bases at V and 7 bases at J, with 11 bases between. Per germline, CDR1 SGHTA and CDR2 FQGNSA. The CDR3 loop spans 13 amino acids. In DNA, the CDR3 is TGTGCCAGCAGCCTAGAGAAGGTCGGGGAGCTGTTTTTT. It specifies CASSLEKVGELFF.

The sample holds a few counts of this clonotype. V and J are TRBV18 and TRBJ2-7; D might be TRBD1 (7 bases). The CDR3 is made up of 17 amino acids. Germline V CDR1 and CDR2: KGHSH, LQKENI. The V gene lost 3 bases and the J gene lost 1 base, with 19 bases spanning the gap. In nucleotides, the CDR3 is TGTGCCAGCTCACCTCGCCGGCGGGACAGCTATTCCTACGAGCAGTACTTC. Amino acid sequence: CASSPRRRDSYSYEQYF.